The rows below give T cell receptor beta chains drawn from one sample of a study of identical twins. TCRdb recomputed calls from the 5' RACE reads with MiXCR, one row per CDR3 protein. The table lists 350,000 or so distinct CDR3 sequences, about 9% of them singletons. Sequencing was performed on naive T cells sorted from blood. These receptors were obtained from a woman aged 45-59 years in good health. CDR3s include the opening cysteine and the closing phenylalanine or tryptophan. D genes are given only for firm matches. A row's size may be missing; if present it is once, few, many or a size class.

D	V	J	size	DNA	CDR3
TRBD2	TRBV5-6	TRBJ2-5	NA	TGTGCCAGCAGCCGCGAGGGGACTAGTGAGACCCAGTACTTC	CASSREGTSETQYF
TRBD1	TRBV12-3/TRBV12-4	TRBJ1-5	NA	TGTGCCAGCAGTTTGGGGACAGGGAAAAATCAGCCCCAGCATTTT	CASSLGTGKNQPQHF
TRBD2	TRBV28	TRBJ2-4	NA	TGTGCCAGCAGTCCATCCCAGGGACTAGCGGGAGCAGTAAACATTCAGTACTTC	CASSPSQGLAGAVNIQYF
NA	TRBV7-6	TRBJ2-3	few	TGTGCCAGCAGCTTAGCGCGGCCCCACTCCGCAGATACGCAGTATTTT	CASSLARPHSADTQYF
NA	TRBV4-1	TRBJ2-5	NA	TGCGCCAGCAGCCCACAGGTCAGGGAGACCCAGTACTTC	CASSPQVRETQYF
TRBD2	TRBV11-2	TRBJ2-5	few	TGTGCCAGCAGACGACTAGCGGGGCAAGAGACCCAGTACTTC	CASRRLAGQETQYF
TRBD2	TRBV4-1	TRBJ2-1	NA	TGCGCCAGCAGCCAAGCCGCCCTACTCTCGGGACTAGAAGGTGAGCAGTTCTTC	CASSQAALLSGLEGEQFF
TRBD2	TRBV4-1	TRBJ2-3	few	TGCGCCAGCAGCCCAACCGGGACTAGCGGAGATACGCAGTATTTT	CASSPTGTSGDTQYF
NA	TRBV5-1	TRBJ2-1	many	TGCGCCAGCAGCTTGGTCTCCGGGTATGAGCAGTTCTTC	CASSLVSGYEQFF
TRBD2	TRBV13	TRBJ2-1	few	TGTGCCAGCAGAGGGCCCAGCGGGGGGGTCTCCTACAATGAGCAGTTCTTC	CASRGPSGGVSYNEQFF
NA	TRBV5-1	TRBJ2-1	few	TGCGCCAGCAGCTTGGTAGGAGTGGGGCCGTTCTTC	CASSLVGVGPFF
NA	TRBV7-8	TRBJ1-3	NA	TGTGCCAGCAGCTTAGGAGCGGGGGCCTACTCTGGAAACACCATATATTTT	CASSLGAGAYSGNTIYF
NA	TRBV7-9	TRBJ1-5	NA	TGTGCCAGCAGCTTAGGTTTCAATCAGCCCCAGCATTTT	CASSLGFNQPQHF
NA	TRBV5-1	TRBJ1-1	many	TGCGCCAGCAGATCCAGTCTGAACACTGAAGCTTTCTTT	CASRSSLNTEAFF
NA	TRBV25-1	TRBJ2-3	few	TGTGCCAGCAGTGAATTTACTTGGTCCTCCGATACGCAGTATTTT	CASSEFTWSSDTQYF
NA	TRBV5-6	TRBJ2-7	few	TGTGCCAGCAGCTTGGGAGGGAAGCACTACGAGCAGTACTTC	CASSLGGKHYEQYF
TRBD1	TRBV13	TRBJ1-1	NA	TGTGCCAGCAGCGATAACAGGGGGCTAATGAACACTGAAGCTTTCTTT	CASSDNRGLMNTEAFF
TRBD2	TRBV15	TRBJ2-1	few	TGTGCCACCAGCAGGAGCGGGACCCTAGACAATGAGCAGTTCTTC	CATSRSGTLDNEQFF
NA	TRBV7-9	TRBJ2-3	few	TGTGCCAGCAGCTTAACCGGGACACTAGACACAGATACGCAGTATTTT	CASSLTGTLDTDTQYF
NA	TRBV20-1	TRBJ2-5	few	TGCAGTGCGGCAAGGGAGACCCAGTACTTC	CSAARETQYF
NA	TRBV11-2	TRBJ2-2	many	TGTGCCAGCGGGAGGGGGACGAACACCGGGGAGCTGTTTTTT	CASGRGTNTGELFF
NA	TRBV25-1	TRBJ2-2	many	TGTGCCAGCAGTGAAATCCAAAGGAGCAGTTTTAGCACCGGGGAGCTGTTTTTT	CASSEIQRSSFSTGELFF
TRBD1	TRBV29-1	TRBJ1-2	many	TGCAGCGCCCAGAAGGGACAGGGCTATGGCTACACCTTC	CSAQKGQGYGYTF
NA	TRBV29-1	TRBJ1-1	many	TGCAGCGTTGAACGCCAACTGAACACTGAAGCTTTCTTT	CSVERQLNTEAFF
NA	TRBV7-6	TRBJ2-5	few	TGTGCCAGCAGCTCAGCGATACAAGAGACCCAGTACTTC	CASSSAIQETQYF
TRBD1	TRBV29-1	TRBJ2-1	many	TGCAGCGTTGAAAGGGGACGGGACAGTGGTCTCTTC	CSVERGRDSGLF
TRBD2	TRBV5-4	TRBJ2-5	NA	TGTGCCAGCAGCTCTCGACTAGCGGGAGGAGCAGAGACCCAGTACTTC	CASSSRLAGGAETQYF
NA	TRBV5-1	TRBJ1-4	many	TGCGCCAGCAGCTTGGTAGGCACTTCAACTAATGAAAAACTGTTTTTT	CASSLVGTSTNEKLFF
NA	TRBV12-3/TRBV12-4	TRBJ2-3	few	TGTGCCAGCAGTTTGGTCCGCCAGATCACAGATACGCAGTATTTT	CASSLVRQITDTQYF
TRBD1	TRBV5-6	TRBJ1-1	few	TGTGCCAGCAGCTCCCCCGGGACAGGGGCTGAAGCTTTCTTT	CASSSPGTGAEAFF
TRBD1	TRBV29-1	TRBJ2-5	many	TGCAGCGTTGCGAAGGGGACAGGGGTGAGAGAGACCCAGTACTTC	CSVAKGTGVRETQYF
TRBD1	TRBV20-1	TRBJ1-5	many	TGCAGTGCTCAGACAGGGGGTAATCAGCCCCAGCATTTT	CSAQTGGNQPQHF
NA	TRBV12-3/TRBV12-4	TRBJ1-6	few	TGTGCCAGCAGCTGGAGGACTGGGTCACCCCTCCACTTT	CASSWRTGSPLHF
TRBD2	TRBV12-3/TRBV12-4	TRBJ2-1	few	TGTGCCAGCAGTTTACCCTGGACTAGCGGGAACAATGAGCAGTTCTTC	CASSLPWTSGNNEQFF
NA	TRBV7-9	TRBJ1-1	many	TGTGCCAGCAGCTTAGGGGGGAACAGGGACACTGAAGCTTTCTTT	CASSLGGNRDTEAFF
NA	TRBV5-1	TRBJ2-2	many	TGCGCCAGCAGCTTGGAACCGGGATCCCCCGGGGAGCTGTTTTTT	CASSLEPGSPGELFF
NA	TRBV20-1	TRBJ1-2	NA	TGCAGTGCTAGAGGTTCTAACTATGGCTACACCTTC	CSARGSNYGYTF
NA	TRBV5-4	TRBJ2-2	NA	TGTGCCAGCAGCAAAGTTGGAGGATGGGGCACCGGGGAGCTGTTTTTT	CASSKVGGWGTGELFF
NA	TRBV10-1	TRBJ2-5	few	TGCGCCAGCAGTGAGTCTGGGCTAGAAGAGACCCAGTACTTC	CASSESGLEETQYF
NA	TRBV29-1	TRBJ2-1	few	TGCAGCGGGGCCTTTAACAATGAGCAGTTCTTC	CSGAFNNEQFF
NA	TRBV12-3/TRBV12-4	TRBJ1-4	NA	TGTGCCAGCAGTCGTACAACTAATGAAAAACTGTTTTTT	CASSRTTNEKLFF
TRBD1	TRBV6-6	TRBJ2-3	few	TGTGCCAGCAGCAACGGAGGTCAGGGGGCTGAAGATACGCAGTATTTT	CASSNGGQGAEDTQYF
TRBD1	TRBV6-6	TRBJ1-5	many	TGTGCCAGCAGTTACGCCAAACAGGGGTCCATTTCTCAGCCCCAGCATTTT	CASSYAKQGSISQPQHF
NA	TRBV28	TRBJ2-7	few	TGTGCCAGCAGTTTGGCCCGGAGAGGGGGCTACGAGCAGTACTTC	CASSLARRGGYEQYF
TRBD2	TRBV11-2	TRBJ2-3	NA	TGTGCCAGCAGCTCCCCCCCGGGACTAGGACCAGATACGCAGTATTTT	CASSSPPGLGPDTQYF
NA	TRBV5-6	TRBJ2-3	many	TGTGCCAGCAGCGCCGAGAATCGGGGGACAGATACGCAGTATTTT	CASSAENRGTDTQYF